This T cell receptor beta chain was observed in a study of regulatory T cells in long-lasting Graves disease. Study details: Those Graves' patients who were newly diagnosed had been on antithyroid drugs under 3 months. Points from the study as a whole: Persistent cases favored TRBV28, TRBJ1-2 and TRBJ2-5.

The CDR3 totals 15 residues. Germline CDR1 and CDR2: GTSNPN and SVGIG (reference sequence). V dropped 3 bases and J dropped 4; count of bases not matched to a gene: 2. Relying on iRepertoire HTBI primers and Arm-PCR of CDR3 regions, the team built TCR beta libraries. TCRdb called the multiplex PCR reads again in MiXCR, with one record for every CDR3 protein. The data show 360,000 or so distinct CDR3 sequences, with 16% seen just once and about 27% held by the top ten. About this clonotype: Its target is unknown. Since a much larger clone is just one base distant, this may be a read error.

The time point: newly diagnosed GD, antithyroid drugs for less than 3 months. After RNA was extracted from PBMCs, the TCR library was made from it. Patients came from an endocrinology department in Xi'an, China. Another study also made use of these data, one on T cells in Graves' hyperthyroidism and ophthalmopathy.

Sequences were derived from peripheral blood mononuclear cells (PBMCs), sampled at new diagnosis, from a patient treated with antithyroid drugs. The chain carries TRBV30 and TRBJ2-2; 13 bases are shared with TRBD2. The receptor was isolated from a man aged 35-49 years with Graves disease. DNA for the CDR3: TGTGCCTGGAGGGGACTAGCGGGGAGCACCGGGGAGCTGTTTTTT. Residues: CAWRGLAGSTGELFF.